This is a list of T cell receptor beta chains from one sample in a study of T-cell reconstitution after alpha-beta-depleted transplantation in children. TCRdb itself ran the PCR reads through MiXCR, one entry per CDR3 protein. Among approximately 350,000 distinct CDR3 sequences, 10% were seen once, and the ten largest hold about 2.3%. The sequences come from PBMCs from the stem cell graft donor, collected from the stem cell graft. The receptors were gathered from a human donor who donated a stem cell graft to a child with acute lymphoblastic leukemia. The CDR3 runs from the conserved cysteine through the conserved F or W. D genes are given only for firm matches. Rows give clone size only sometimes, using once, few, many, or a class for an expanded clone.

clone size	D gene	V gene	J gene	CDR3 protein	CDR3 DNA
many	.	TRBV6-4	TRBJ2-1	CASSVGKSYNEQFF	TGTGCCAGCAGTGTTGGGAAGTCCTACAATGAGCAGTTCTTC
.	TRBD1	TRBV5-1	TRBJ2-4	CASSQGDRANIQYF	TGCGCCAGCAGCCAGGGGGACAGGGCGAACATTCAGTACTTC
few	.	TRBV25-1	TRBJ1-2	CASSEGGGYTF	TGTGCCAGCAGTGAGGGAGGGGGCTACACCTTC
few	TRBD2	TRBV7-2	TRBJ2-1	CASSLAGLTYNEQFF	TGTGCCAGCAGCTTAGCGGGACTAACCTACAATGAGCAGTTCTTC
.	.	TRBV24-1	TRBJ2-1	CATKWDRVNEQFF	TGTGCCACCAAGTGGGATAGGGTTAATGAGCAGTTCTTC
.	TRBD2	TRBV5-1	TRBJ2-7	CASSWTTSGSFPYEQYF	TGCGCCAGCAGCTGGACCACTAGCGGGAGTTTCCCCTACGAGCAGTACTTC
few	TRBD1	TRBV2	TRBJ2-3	CASRRDAGGIVADTQYF	TGTGCCAGTAGGAGGGACGCAGGGGGCATCGTCGCAGATACGCAGTATTTT
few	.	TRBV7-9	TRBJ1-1	CASSFGGALEAFF	TGTGCCAGCAGCTTCGGCGGGGCACTGGAAGCTTTCTTT
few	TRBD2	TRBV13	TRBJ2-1	CASSSPARLAGEQFF	TGTGCCAGCAGCTCCCCTGCTCGACTAGCCGGGGAGCAGTTCTTC
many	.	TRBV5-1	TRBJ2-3	CASSSRQAGDTQYF	TGCGCCAGCAGCTCGAGACAGGCCGGAGATACGCAGTATTTT
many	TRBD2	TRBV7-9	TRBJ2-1	CASSRGLAGLEYEQFF	TGTGCCAGCAGCCGCGGACTAGCAGGACTCGAGTATGAGCAGTTCTTC
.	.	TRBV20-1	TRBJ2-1	CSARTSWEQFF	TGCAGTGCTAGAACTTCGTGGGAGCAGTTCTTC
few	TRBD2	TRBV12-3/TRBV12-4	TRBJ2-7	CASVASGGSYEQYF	TGTGCCAGCGTCGCCAGCGGGGGCAGCTACGAGCAGTACTTC
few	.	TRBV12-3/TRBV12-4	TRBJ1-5	CASSLARDQPQHF	TGTGCCAGCAGTTTAGCCAGGGATCAGCCCCAGCATTTT
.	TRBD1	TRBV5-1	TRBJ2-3	CASSSEQGPTDTQYF	TGCGCCAGCAGCTCCGAACAGGGGCCAACGGATACGCAGTATTTT
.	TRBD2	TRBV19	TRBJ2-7	CASRAGATYEQYF	TGTGCCAGTAGAGCGGGAGCGACCTACGAGCAGTACTTC
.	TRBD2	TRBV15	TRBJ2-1	CATSREEPGRIYEQFF	TGTGCCACCAGCAGAGAAGAGCCCGGGAGGATCTATGAGCAGTTCTTC
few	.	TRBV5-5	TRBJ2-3	CASKSSSGRTTDTQYF	TGTGCCAGCAAGTCGTCCAGCGGGCGAACCACAGATACGCAGTATTTT
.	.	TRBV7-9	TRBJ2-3	CASSRMELSTDTQYF	TGTGCCAGCAGCCGGATGGAGCTGAGCACAGATACGCAGTATTTT
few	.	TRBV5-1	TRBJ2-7	CASSLTFRTSYEQYF	TGCGCCAGCAGCTTGACTTTCAGAACCAGCTACGAGCAGTACTTC
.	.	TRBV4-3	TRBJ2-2	CASSQEGYRVTGTGELFF	TGCGCCAGCAGCCAAGAAGGGTATAGGGTGACCGGAACCGGGGAGCTGTTTTTT
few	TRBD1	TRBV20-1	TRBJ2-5	CSARKPGQRDIGETQYF	TGCAGTGCTAGAAAACCGGGACAGCGAGATATTGGGGAGACCCAGTACTTC
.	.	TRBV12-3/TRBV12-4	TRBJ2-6	CASSYLQRASGANVLTF	TGTGCCAGCAGTTATCTTCAGAGGGCCTCTGGGGCCAACGTCCTGACTTTC
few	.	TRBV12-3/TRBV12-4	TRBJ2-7	CASRGLRDRARAGAYEQYF	TGTGCCAGCAGGGGGCTGCGGGACAGGGCCCGAGCGGGGGCCTACGAGCAGTACTTC
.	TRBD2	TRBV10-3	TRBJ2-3	CAISTSGRNTDTQYF	TGTGCCATCAGCACTAGCGGGAGGAACACAGATACGCAGTATTTT
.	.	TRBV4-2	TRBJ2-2	CASSQDGVNTGELFF	TGTGCCAGCAGCCAAGATGGGGTCAACACCGGGGAGCTGTTTTTT
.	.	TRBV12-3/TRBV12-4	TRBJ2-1	CASRSGTRMQFF	TGTGCCAGCAGGTCCGGGACCCGCATGCAGTTCTTC
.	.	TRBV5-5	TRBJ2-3	CASSPLSDTQYF	TGTGCCAGCAGTCCCCTATCAGATACGCAGTATTTT
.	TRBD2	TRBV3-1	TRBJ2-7	CASSQDHRTSGPYEQYF	TGTGCCAGCAGCCAAGACCATCGGACTAGCGGGCCCTACGAGCAGTACTTC
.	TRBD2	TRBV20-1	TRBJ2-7	CSATGTTYEQYF	TGCAGTGCTACCGGGACTACCTACGAGCAGTACTTC
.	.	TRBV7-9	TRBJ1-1	CASSLQGHNTEAFF	TGTGCCAGCAGCTTACAGGGCCATAACACTGAAGCTTTCTTT
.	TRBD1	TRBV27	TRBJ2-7	CASSGRTGGDHKVGYEQYF	TGTGCCAGCAGTGGAAGGACAGGGGGGGACCATAAGGTCGGCTACGAGCAGTACTTC
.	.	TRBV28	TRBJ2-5	CASSKQGGGLQKTRYF	TGTGCCAGCAGTAAACAGGGAGGGGGCTTACAAAAGACCCGGTACTTC
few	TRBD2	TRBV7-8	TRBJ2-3	CASSLVRREGADTQYF	TGTGCCAGCAGCTTAGTTCGGCGGGAGGGCGCAGATACGCAGTATTTT
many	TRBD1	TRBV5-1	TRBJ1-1	CASSSGTGARNTEAFF	TGCGCCAGCAGCTCCGGGACAGGGGCGAGGAACACTGAAGCTTTCTTT
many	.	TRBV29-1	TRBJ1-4	CSPLKKLFF	TGCAGCCCCTTAAAAAAACTGTTTTTT
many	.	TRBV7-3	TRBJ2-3	CASSIRDPGDTQYF	TGTGCCAGCAGCATACGGGACCCGGGGGATACGCAGTATTTT
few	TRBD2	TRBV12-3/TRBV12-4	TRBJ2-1	CASSDIAGTYNEQFF	TGTGCCAGCAGTGACATAGCGGGGACCTACAATGAGCAGTTCTTC
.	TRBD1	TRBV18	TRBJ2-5	CASSENDRARYQETQYF	TGTGCCAGCTCAGAAAACGACAGGGCCCGATACCAAGAGACCCAGTACTTC
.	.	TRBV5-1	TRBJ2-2	CASSLQPGPWAGELFF	TGCGCCAGCAGCTTGCAACCGGGACCCTGGGCCGGGGAGCTGTTTTTT
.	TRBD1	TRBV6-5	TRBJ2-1	CASPSGTGEFFAPSREHDNEQFF	TGTGCCAGTCCTTCCGGGACAGGGGAATTCTTTGCGCCCTCGCGGGAGCATGATAATGAGCAGTTCTTC
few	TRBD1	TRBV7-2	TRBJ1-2	CASSTDRGNYGYTF	TGTGCCAGCAGCACCGACAGGGGAAACTATGGCTACACCTTC
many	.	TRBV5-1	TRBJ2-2	CASRSSPYTGELFF	TGCGCCAGCAGATCAAGCCCCTACACCGGGGAGCTGTTTTTT
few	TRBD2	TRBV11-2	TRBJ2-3	CASSSLSGRASPDTQYF	TGTGCCAGCAGCTCGCTTAGCGGGAGGGCCTCTCCAGATACGCAGTATTTT
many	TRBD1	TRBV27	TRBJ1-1	CASRNRGYTEAFF	TGTGCCAGCCGGAACAGGGGTTATACTGAAGCTTTCTTT
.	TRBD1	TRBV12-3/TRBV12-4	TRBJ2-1	CATVRQGDSYNEQFF	TGTGCCACAGTGCGGCAGGGGGATTCCTACAATGAGCAGTTCTTC
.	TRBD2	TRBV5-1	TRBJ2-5	CASSRSSGREETQYF	TGCGCCAGCAGTCGCAGTAGCGGGAGGGAAGAGACCCAGTACTTC
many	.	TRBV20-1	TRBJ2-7	CSALRFPGGAVSYEQYF	TGCAGTGCTCTTCGTTTCCCCGGCGGGGCTGTCTCCTACGAGCAGTACTTC
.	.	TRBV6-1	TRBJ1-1	CASSGVLNTEAFF	TGTGCCAGCAGCGGCGTACTGAACACTGAAGCTTTCTTT